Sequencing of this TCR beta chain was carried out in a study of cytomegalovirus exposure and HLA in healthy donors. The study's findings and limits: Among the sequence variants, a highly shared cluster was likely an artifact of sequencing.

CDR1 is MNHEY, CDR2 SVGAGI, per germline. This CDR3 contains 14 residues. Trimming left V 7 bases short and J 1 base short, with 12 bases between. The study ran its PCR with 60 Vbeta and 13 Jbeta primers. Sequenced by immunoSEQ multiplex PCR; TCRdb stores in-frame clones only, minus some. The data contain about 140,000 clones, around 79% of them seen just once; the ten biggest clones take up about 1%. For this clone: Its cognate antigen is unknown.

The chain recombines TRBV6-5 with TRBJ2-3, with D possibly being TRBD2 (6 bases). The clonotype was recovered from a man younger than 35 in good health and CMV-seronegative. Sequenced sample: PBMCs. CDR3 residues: CASTPPSGTDTQYF. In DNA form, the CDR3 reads TGTGCCAGCACCCCACCTAGCGGCACAGATACGCAGTATTTT.